The 23 T cell receptor beta chains below all came from one sample that was sequenced in a study of T-cell reconstitution after alpha-beta-depleted transplantation in children. Unique molecular identifiers were used in preparing the TCRbeta library. TCRdb re-derived calls from the PCR reads in MiXCR, one entry per CDR3 protein. The sample lists hundreds of thousands of distinct CDR3 sequences, 10% to 15% occurring once. The input for sequencing was PBMCs, taken before TCRalphabeta/CD19-depleted stem cell transplant. The receptor set was obtained from a girl aged 2 to 9 with congenital amegakaryocytic thrombocytopenia, due to receive a stem cell transplant.

In its sample, this clonotype was seen many times. V and J are TRBV20-1 and TRBJ1-5; D may be TRBD1 (5 bases). Trimming took off 5 bases at V and 1 base at J, with 6 bases between the two ends. This CDR3 spans 12 amino acids. Germline V gene sequence: CDR1 DFQATT, CDR2 SNEGSKA (reference sequence). The CDR3 nucleotides read TGCAGTGCTCGGGACAGCAATCAGCCCCAGCATTTT. Its translation is CSARDSNQPQHF.

This clonotype has a handful of counts. The J gene is TRBJ1-1, the V gene TRBV18; TRBD1 might be the D (6 bases). V lost 4 bases, J lost 2 bases, and 14 bases lay in between. The CDR3 spans 15 residues. Germline CDR1 reads KGHSH; CDR2 reads LQKENI. Written as DNA, the CDR3 is TGTGCCAGCTCACTGGGACCAGGGGACAACACTGAAGCTTTCTTT. Translating it yields CASSLGPGDNTEAFF.

The chain has TRBV20-1 and TRBJ2-5; a weak D match, TRBD2 (5 bases). The germline CDR1 and CDR2 sequences are DFQATT and SNEGSKA (reference sequence). The CDR3 is made up of 15 amino acids. The ends were cut back, 1 base at V and 3 bases at J, with 15 bases in the middle. The CDR3 DNA reads TGCAGTGCTAGAGGTCGCCGATGGCGGGAAGAGACCCAGTACTTC. Protein: CSARGRRWREETQYF.

In its sample, this clonotype was seen a few times. The genes are TRBV6-5 and TRBJ1-2, with no clear D. Between the trimmed V and J ends, which lost 2 bases and 7 bases, there was a span of 11 bases. The CDR3 consists of 13 residues. The germline V gene encodes CDR1 MNHEY and CDR2 SVGAGI. The CDR3 DNA follows: TGTGCCAGCAGTTACACCTCGAGCGCTGGCTACACCTTC. It codes for CASSYTSSAGYTF.

This clonotype was seen a handful of times. V gene TRBV29-1 combines with J gene TRBJ1-2; D unresolved. The CDR3 sequence is 12 residues long. CDR1 and CDR2 (germline): SQVTM, ANQGSEA. V lost 6 bases to trimming and J lost 3 bases, with 11 bases between them. The DNA for the CDR3 is TGCAGCGTCGGACGGCTGCACTATGGCTACACCTTC. This encodes CSVGRLHYGYTF.

This clonotype was picked up many times. The chain employs TRBV28 and TRBJ1-5; 7 bases line up with TRBD1. The CDR3 is made up of 14 amino acids. CDR1 MDHEN and CDR2 SYDVKM come from the germline V gene. V lost 4 bases and J lost 2; bases outside the gene matches: 2. CDR3 region: CASSSGQGNQPQHF. The CDR3 nucleotides are TGTGCCAGCAGTTCCGGACAGGGCAATCAGCCCCAGCATTTT.

This clonotype was recorded at least ten times. This chain uses TRBV12-3 or TRBV12-4 with TRBJ2-3, with 14 nucleotides matching TRBD2. V lost 3 bases to trimming and J lost 5 bases; unmatched junction nucleotides: 1. The CDR3 runs 15 residues. In DNA form, the CDR3 reads TGTGCCAGCAGTTTCGGACTAGCGGGAGGAGATACGCAGTATTTT. It yields the protein CASSFGLAGGDTQYF.

This clonotype was seen at least ten times. The chain couples TRBV12-3 or TRBV12-4 to TRBJ2-7; 12 nucleotides agree with TRBD2. This CDR3 has 15 amino acids. The J segment lost 6 bases and the V segment lost 5 bases, leaving 8 bases of the junction unmatched. The CDR3 nucleotides read TGTGCCAGCAGTCCCCAGACTAGCGGGAGTGGCGAGCAGTACTTC. It specifies CASSPQTSGSGEQYF.

This chain uses TRBV5-1 with TRBJ2-7; D uncertain. Trimming cost V 0 bases and J 3 bases, with 10 bases left between them. CDR1 is SGHRS, CDR2 YFSETQ, per germline. The CDR3 contains 14 residues. The CDR3, as DNA: TGCGCCAGCAGCTTGGGGTCGGAGATCTACGAGCAGTACTTC. Translated, it gives CASSLGSEIYEQYF.

There are many counts of this clonotype. V usage is TRBV20-1 and J usage is TRBJ1-5; possibly TRBD1 for D (5 bases). V dropped 5 bases and J dropped 5 bases, with 13 bases sitting between them. From germline, CDR1 is DFQATT and CDR2 SNEGSKA (reference sequence). The CDR3 sequence is 13 residues long. The CDR3 nucleotides read TGCAGTGCTGCTCAGGGATATGATCAGCCCCAGCATTTT. Residues: CSAAQGYDQPQHF.

J is TRBJ1-4 and V is TRBV20-1, with 7 bases that match TRBD1. The CDR3 contains 13 residues. The germline gives CDR1 DFQATT, CDR2 SNEGSKA (reference sequence). The ends lost 6 bases at V and 6 bases at J; junction bases unmatched: 7. CDR3 sequence reads: CSAPGGGDEKLFF. CDR3 sequence (DNA): TGCAGTGCCCCAGGGGGGGGGGATGAAAAACTGTTTTTT.

This clonotype was seen a handful of times. The J gene is TRBJ2-1, the V gene TRBV25-1, with TRBD1 as a possible D gene (5 bases). Germline V gives CDR1 MGHDK, CDR2 SYGVNS. The CDR3 loop spans 15 amino acids. The V gene lost 2 bases and the J gene lost 4 bases, with 12 bases spanning the gap. CDR3: CASSEGDRDYNEQFF. In DNA, the CDR3 is TGTGCCAGCAGTGAAGGTGACAGAGATTACAATGAGCAGTTCTTC.

In its sample, this clonotype was seen many times. J is TRBJ2-5 and V is TRBV20-1, with D perhaps matching TRBD1 (6 bases). V lost 6 bases to trimming and J lost 5 bases, with 19 bases between them. There are 14 residues in the CDR3. Germline V CDR1 and CDR2: DFQATT, SNEGSKA (reference sequence). CDR3 residues: CSAKVQGKRETQYF. The CDR3 DNA reads TGCAGTGCCAAAGTACAGGGAAAGCGGGAGACCCAGTACTTC.

The chain uses TRBV7-9 and TRBJ2-7, with 9 bases that match TRBD1. The V and J ends lost 5 bases and 7 bases, in that order; junction bases with no gene match: 18. The germline V gene has CDR1 SEHNR and CDR2 FQNEAQ (reference sequence). The CDR3 sequence is 17 residues long. The CDR3 coding sequence is TGTGCCAGCAGCCTTACCACCGGGACAGGGTTTTCGGGGGAGCAGTACTTC. This codes for CASSLTTGTGFSGEQYF.

This clonotype was counted at least ten times. The CDR3 loop reads CASKPRTSLSYNEQFF. The CDR3 region has the DNA TGTGCCAGCAAACCCCGGACTAGCCTCTCCTACAATGAGCAGTTCTTC. V is TRBV6-1 and J is TRBJ2-1, with TRBD2 identical over 8 bases. The CDR3 spans 16 residues. CDR1 and CDR2 from the germline V gene are MNHNS and SASEGT. Germline trimming cut 7 bases from V and 0 bases from J; bases unmatched to any gene: 8.

With respect to this clonotype: A far larger clone is only one base removed, so a read error is likely. The chain links TRBV3-1 to TRBJ2-7; a possible D gene is TRBD1 (5 bases). The CDR3 covers 12 residues. Germline V gene data show CDR1 as LGHDT and CDR2 as YNNKEL (reference sequence). CDR3 region: CASSRQGYELYF. CDR3 nucleotides: TGTGCCAGCAGCCGTCAGGGTTACGAGCTGTACTTC.

In the case of this clonotype: This could be a read error, since a much larger clone is one nucleotide away. J is TRBJ1-1 and V is TRBV2, with a tentative D call TRBD1 (6 bases). The CDR3 extends over 13 amino acids. Trimming took off 7 bases at V and 6 bases at J, with 15 bases between the two ends. Germline V gene sequence: CDR1 SNHLY, CDR2 FYNNEI. The DNA of the CDR3 is TGTGCCAGCACTCCACAACAGGGCTCTGAAGCTTTCTTT. Translating it yields CASTPQQGSEAFF.

Many counts were recorded for this clonotype. V gene TRBV3-1 combines with J gene TRBJ1-1; no reliable D call. Trimming pared 0 bases from V and 3 bases from J, leaving 20 bases between. The CDR3 is 18 residues long. The germline gives CDR1 LGHDT, CDR2 YNNKEL (reference sequence). The CDR3, as DNA: TGTGCCAGCAGCCAAGATGATTATTTAAGGGCCGATTACACTGAAGCTTTCTTT. Its protein product is CASSQDDYLRADYTEAFF.

This clonotype was found many times. The rearrangement links TRBV29-1 to TRBJ2-1; 11 bases align to TRBD1. CDR3 length: 14 amino acids. The germline CDR1 and CDR2 sequences are SQVTM and ANQGSEA. V was clipped by 1 base and J by 9 bases; unmatched bases: 5. CDR3 bases: TGCAGCGTTGAAGCGGGACAGGGGGTAGTTGAGCAGTTCTTC. This sequence encodes CSVEAGQGVVEQFF.

This clonotype was seen many times. The rearrangement links TRBV20-1 to TRBJ2-1, with a possible D match to TRBD2 (6 bases). V was shortened by 5 bases and J by 8 bases, with 19 bases between the two germline ends. Germline V CDR1 and CDR2: DFQATT, SNEGSKA (reference sequence). This CDR3 region has 14 residues. CDR3 region: CSACPGLQRDEQFF. CDR3 bases: TGCAGTGCTTGTCCGGGACTCCAAAGGGATGAGCAGTTCTTC.

This clonotype was recorded only once. Being one base from a much bigger clone, this may be a read error. The chain is built from TRBV6-6 and TRBJ1-1, with D perhaps matching TRBD1 (5 bases). This CDR3 region has 10 residues. From germline, CDR1 is MNHNY and CDR2 SVGAGI (reference sequence). This CDR3 reads CATDGGEASF. CDR3 coding DNA: TGTGCCACCGATGGAGGGGAAGCTTCCTTT.

The chain employs TRBV5-1 and TRBJ1-3, with 9 bases matching TRBD1. In germline, CDR1 is SGHRS, CDR2 YFSETQ. The CDR3 length is 15 residues. V lost 3 bases to trimming and J lost 3 bases; unmatched junction nucleotides: 4. The CDR3 nucleotides are TGCGCCAGCAGCTGGACAGGGGAGGGTGGAAACACCATATATTTT. Translation: CASSWTGEGGNTIYF.

J is TRBJ1-6 and V is TRBV19; no definite D call. Germline V gives CDR1 LNHDA, CDR2 SQIVND (reference sequence). Trimming pared 5 bases from V and 10 bases from J, leaving 9 bases between. CDR3 length: 12 amino acids. CDR3 region: CASSLGISPLHF. DNA of the CDR3: TGTGCCAGTAGTTTGGGTATCTCACCCCTCCACTTT.